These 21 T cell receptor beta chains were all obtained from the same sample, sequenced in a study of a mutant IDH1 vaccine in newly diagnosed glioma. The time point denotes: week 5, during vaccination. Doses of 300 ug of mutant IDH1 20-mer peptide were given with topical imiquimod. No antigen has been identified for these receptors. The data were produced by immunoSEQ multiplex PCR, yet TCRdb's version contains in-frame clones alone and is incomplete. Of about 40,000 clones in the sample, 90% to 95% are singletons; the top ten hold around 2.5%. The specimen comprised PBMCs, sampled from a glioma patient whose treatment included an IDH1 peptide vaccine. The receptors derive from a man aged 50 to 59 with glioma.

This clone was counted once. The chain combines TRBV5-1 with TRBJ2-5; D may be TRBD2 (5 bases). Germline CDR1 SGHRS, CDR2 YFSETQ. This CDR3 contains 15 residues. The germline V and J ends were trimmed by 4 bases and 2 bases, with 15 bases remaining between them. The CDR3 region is CASSPIGGRQETQYF. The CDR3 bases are TGCGCCAGCAGCCCCATTGGAGGCAGACAAGAGACCCAGTACTTC.

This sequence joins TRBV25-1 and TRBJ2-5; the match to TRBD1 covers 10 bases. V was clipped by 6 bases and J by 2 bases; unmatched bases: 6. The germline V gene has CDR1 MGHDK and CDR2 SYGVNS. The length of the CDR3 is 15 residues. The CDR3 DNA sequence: TGTGCCAGCAGCCCCATGGGACAGGGGCAAGAGACCCAGTACTTC. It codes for CASSPMGQGQETQYF.

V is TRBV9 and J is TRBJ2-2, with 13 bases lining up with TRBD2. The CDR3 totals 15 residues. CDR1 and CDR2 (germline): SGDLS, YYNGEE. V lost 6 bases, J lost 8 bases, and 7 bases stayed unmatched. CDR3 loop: CASTWTSGGEGELFF. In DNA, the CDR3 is TGTGCCAGCACCTGGACTAGCGGGGGAGAGGGGGAGCTGTTTTTT.

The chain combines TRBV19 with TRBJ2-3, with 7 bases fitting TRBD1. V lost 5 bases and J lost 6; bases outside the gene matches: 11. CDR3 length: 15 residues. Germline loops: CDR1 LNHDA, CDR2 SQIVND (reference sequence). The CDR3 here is CASSGRDSPLDTQYF. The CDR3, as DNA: TGTGCCAGTAGTGGCCGGGACAGTCCACTTGATACGCAGTATTTT.

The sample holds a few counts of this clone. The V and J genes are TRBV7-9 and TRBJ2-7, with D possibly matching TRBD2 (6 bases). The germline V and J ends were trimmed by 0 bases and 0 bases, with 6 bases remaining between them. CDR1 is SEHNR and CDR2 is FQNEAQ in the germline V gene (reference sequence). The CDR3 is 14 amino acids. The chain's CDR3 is CASSLAGSSYEQYF. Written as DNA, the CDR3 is TGTGCCAGCAGCTTAGCCGGGAGCTCCTACGAGCAGTACTTC. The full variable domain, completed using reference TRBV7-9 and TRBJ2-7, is DTGVSQNPRHKITKRGQNVTFRCDPISEHNRLYWYRQTLGQGPEFLTYFQNEAQLEKSRLLSDRFSAERPKGSFSTLEIQRTEQGDSAMYLCASSLAGSSYEQYFGPGTRLTVT.

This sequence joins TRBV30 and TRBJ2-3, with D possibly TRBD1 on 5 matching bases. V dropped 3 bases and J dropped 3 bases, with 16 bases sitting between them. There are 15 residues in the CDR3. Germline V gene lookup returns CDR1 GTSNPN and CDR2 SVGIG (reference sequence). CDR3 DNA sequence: TGTGCCTGGAGACCCTTCGCAGGGCGGACAGATACGCAGTATTTT. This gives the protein CAWRPFAGRTDTQYF.

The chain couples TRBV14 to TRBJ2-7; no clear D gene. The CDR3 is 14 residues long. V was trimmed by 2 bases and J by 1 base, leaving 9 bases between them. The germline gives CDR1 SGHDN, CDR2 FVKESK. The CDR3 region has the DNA TGTGCCAGCAGCCAAAACTACGGATCCTACGAGCAGTACTTC. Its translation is CASSQNYGSYEQYF.

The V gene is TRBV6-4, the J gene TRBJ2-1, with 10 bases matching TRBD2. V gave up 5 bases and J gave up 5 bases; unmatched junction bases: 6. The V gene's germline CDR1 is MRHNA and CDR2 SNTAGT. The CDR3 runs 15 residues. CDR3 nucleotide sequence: TGTGCCAGCAGTCCCCAAGCGGGGGGGAACAATGAGCAGTTCTTC. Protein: CASSPQAGGNNEQFF.

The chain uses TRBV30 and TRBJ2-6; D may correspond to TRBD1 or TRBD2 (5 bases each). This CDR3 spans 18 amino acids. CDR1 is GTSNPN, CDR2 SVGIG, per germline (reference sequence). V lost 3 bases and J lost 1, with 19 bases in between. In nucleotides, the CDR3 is TGTGCCTGGAGGGGGGTGGGGTTTGTGGCTTCTGGGGCCAACGTCCTGACTTTC. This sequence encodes CAWRGVGFVASGANVLTF. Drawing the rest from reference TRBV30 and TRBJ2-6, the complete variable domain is SQTIHQWPATLVQPVGSPLSLECTVEGTSNPNLYWYRQAAGRGLQLLFYSVGIGQISSEVPQNLSASRPQDRQFILSSKKLLLSDSGFYLCAWRGVGFVASGANVLTFGAGSRLTVL.

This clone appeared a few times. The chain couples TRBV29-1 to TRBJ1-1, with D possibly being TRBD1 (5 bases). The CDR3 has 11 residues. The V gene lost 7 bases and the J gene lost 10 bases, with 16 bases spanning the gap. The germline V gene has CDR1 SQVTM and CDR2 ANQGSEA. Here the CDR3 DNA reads TGCAGCGGCCGGGACCCCAGAGGAGCTTTCTTT. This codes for CSGRDPRGAFF.

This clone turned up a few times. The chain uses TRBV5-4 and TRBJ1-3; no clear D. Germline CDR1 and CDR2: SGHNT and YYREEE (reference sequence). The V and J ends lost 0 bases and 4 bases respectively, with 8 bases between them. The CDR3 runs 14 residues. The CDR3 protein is CASSLGTAGNTIYF. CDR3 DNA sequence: TGTGCCAGCAGCTTGGGGACGGCAGGAAACACCATATATTTT.

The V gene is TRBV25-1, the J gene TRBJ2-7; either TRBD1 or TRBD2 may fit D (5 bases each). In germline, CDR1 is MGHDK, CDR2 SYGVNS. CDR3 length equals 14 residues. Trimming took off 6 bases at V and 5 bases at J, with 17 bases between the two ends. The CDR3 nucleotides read TGTGCCAGCAGAACCGGGACCTTTTTTGACGAGCAGTACTTC. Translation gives CASRTGTFFDEQYF.

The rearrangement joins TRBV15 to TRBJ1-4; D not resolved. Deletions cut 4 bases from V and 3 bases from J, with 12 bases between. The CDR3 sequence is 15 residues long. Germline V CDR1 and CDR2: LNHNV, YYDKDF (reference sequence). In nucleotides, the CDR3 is TGTGCCACCAGCACCTCTCGGCCTTCTAATGAAAAACTGTTTTTT. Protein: CATSTSRPSNEKLFF.

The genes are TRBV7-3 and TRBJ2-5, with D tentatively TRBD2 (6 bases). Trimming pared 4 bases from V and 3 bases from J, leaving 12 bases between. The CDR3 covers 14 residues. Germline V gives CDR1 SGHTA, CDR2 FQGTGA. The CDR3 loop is CASSSSGGEETQYF. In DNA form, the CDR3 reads TGTGCCAGCAGCTCCTCCGGGGGAGAAGAGACCCAGTACTTC. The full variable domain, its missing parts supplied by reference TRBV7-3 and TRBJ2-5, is GAGVSQTPSNKVTEKGKYVELRCDPISGHTALYWYRQSLGQGPEFLIYFQGTGAADDSGLPNDRFFAVRPEGSVSTLKIQRTERGDSAVYLCASSSSGGEETQYFGPGTRLLVL.

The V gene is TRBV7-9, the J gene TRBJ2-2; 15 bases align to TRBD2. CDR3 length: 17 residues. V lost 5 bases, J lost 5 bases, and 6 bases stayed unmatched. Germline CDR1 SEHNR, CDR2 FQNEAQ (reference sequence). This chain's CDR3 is CASSPGLAGGPTGELFF. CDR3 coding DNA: TGTGCCAGCAGCCCAGGACTAGCGGGGGGGCCGACCGGGGAGCTGTTTTTT.

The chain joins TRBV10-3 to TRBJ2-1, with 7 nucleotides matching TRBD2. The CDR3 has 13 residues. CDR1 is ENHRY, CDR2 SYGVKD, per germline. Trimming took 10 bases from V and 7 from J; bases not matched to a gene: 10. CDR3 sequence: CATSTGGSNEQFF. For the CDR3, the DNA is TGTGCCACTTCAACGGGGGGTAGTAATGAGCAGTTCTTC.

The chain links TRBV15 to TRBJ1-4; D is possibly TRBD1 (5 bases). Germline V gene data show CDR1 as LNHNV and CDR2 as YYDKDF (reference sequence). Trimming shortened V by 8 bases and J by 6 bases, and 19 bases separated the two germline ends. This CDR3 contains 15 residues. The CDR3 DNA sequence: TGTGCCACCGGAAACGCCGGGACGAGCGATGAAAAACTGTTTTTT. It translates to CATGNAGTSDEKLFF.

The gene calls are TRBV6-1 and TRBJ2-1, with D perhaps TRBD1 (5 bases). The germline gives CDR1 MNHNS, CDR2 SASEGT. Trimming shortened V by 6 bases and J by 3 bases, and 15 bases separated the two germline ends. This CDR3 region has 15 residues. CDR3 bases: TGTGCCAGCAGCCTGCGGCAGGGCTTCTACAATGAGCAGTTCTTC. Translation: CASSLRQGFYNEQFF.

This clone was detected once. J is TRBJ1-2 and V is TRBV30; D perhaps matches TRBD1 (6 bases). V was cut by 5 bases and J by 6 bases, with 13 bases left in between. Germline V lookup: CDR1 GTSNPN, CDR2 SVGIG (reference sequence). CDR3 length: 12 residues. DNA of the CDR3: TGTGCCTGGGGGAGGACAGCCGATGGCTACACCTTC. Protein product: CAWGRTADGYTF.

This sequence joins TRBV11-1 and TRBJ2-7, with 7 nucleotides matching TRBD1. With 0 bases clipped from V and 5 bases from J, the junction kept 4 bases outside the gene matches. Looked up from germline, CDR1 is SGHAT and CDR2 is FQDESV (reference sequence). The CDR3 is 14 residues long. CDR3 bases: TGTGCCAGCAGCTTAGCGACAGGGCAAGACGAGCAGTACTTC. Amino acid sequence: CASSLATGQDEQYF.

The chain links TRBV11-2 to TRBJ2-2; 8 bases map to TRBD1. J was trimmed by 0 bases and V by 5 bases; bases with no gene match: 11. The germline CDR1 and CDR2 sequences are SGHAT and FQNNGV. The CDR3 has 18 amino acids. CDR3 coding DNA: TGTGCCAGCAGCCGTGGGTACCGGGACAGGACGAACACCGGGGAGCTGTTTTTT. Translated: CASSRGYRDRTNTGELFF.